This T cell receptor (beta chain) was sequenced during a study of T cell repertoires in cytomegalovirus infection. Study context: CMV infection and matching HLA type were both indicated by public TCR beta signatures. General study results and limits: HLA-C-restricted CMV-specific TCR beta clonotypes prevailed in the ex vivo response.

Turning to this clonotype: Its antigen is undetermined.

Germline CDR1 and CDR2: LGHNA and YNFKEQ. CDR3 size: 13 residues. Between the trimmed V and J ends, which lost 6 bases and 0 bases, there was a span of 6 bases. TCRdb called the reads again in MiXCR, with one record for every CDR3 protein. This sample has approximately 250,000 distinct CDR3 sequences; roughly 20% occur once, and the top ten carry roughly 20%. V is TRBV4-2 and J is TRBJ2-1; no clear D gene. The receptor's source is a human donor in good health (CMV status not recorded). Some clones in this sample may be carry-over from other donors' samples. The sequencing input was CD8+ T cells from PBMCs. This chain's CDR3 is CASRADSYNEQFF. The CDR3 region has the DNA TGTGCCAGCAGGGCCGACTCCTACAATGAGCAGTTCTTC.